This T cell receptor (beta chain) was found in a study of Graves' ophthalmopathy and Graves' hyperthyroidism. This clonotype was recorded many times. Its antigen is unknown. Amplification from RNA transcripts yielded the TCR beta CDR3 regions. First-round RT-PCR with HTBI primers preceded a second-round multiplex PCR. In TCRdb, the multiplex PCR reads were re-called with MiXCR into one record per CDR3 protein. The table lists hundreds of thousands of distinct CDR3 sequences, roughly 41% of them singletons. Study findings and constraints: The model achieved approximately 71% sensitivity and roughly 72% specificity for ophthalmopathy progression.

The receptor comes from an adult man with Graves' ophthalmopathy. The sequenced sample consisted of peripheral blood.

The CDR3 DNA reads TGTGCCAGCAGTGAAATGTGGCAGGGCGAAGAAAAACTGTTTTTT. Protein product: CASSEMWQGEEKLFF. The chain has TRBV25-1 and TRBJ1-4, with D possibly being TRBD1 (5 bases). CDR1 is MGHDK, CDR2 SYGVNS, per germline. V was clipped by 2 bases and J by 8 bases, with 15 bases between them. The CDR3 covers 15 residues.